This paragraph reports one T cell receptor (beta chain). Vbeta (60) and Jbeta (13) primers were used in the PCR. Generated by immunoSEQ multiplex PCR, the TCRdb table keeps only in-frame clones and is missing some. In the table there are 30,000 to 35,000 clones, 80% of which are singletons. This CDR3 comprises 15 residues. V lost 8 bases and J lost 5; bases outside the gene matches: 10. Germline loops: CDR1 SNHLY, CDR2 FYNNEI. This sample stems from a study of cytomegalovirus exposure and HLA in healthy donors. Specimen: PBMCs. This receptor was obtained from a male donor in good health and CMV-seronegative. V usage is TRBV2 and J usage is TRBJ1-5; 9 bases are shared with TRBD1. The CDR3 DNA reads TGTGCCAGCCGTGCCAGGACAGGGGAGGATCAGCCCCAGCATTTT. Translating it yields CASRARTGEDQPQHF.